The next 31 T cell receptor beta chains were all read from a single sample in a study of cytomegalovirus exposure and HLA in healthy donors. PCR employed 60 Vbeta and 13 Jbeta primers. Assay: immunoSEQ multiplex PCR; the TCRdb copy retains only in-frame clones and omits some. This table has roughly 120,000 clones, over 70% appearing once. The specimen sequenced was PBMCs. These receptors all stem from a woman between 40 and 55 years old in good health and CMV-seronegative.

The gene calls are TRBV7-9 and TRBJ2-7, with D hard to call. CDR3 length: 15 residues. The germline CDR1 and CDR2 sequences are SEHNR and FQNEAQ (reference sequence). The V gene lost 6 bases and the J gene lost 1 base, with 16 bases spanning the gap. In DNA form, the CDR3 reads TGTGCCAGCAGTTCGTTCCAGACACATTCCTACGAGCAGTACTTC. It encodes CASSSFQTHSYEQYF.

The V gene is TRBV11-2, the J gene TRBJ2-2; a weak D match, TRBD2 (6 bases). The V end was cut by 2 bases, the J end by 3 bases, with 13 bases between. There are 16 residues in the CDR3. CDR1 SGHAT and CDR2 FQNNGV come from the germline V gene. CDR3 sequence: CASSLISGDHTGELFF. For the CDR3, the DNA is TGTGCCAGCAGCTTAATTAGCGGAGATCACACCGGGGAGCTGTTTTTT.

In the case of this clone: The same CDR3 can be traced to other DNA sequences in this sample. The chain employs TRBV5-4 and TRBJ2-1; 12 bases agree with TRBD2. The CDR3 has 15 residues. Germline V gene lookup returns CDR1 SGHNT and CDR2 YYREEE (reference sequence). V was pared by 0 bases and J by 8 bases, with 3 bases of the junction left unmatched. This CDR3 reads CASSLALAGGHEQFF. CDR3 in DNA: TGTGCCAGCAGCTTGGCACTAGCGGGGGGCCATGAGCAGTTCTTC.

The V and J genes are TRBV7-9 and TRBJ2-2, with TRBD1 matching over 10 bases. J was trimmed by 5 bases and V by 1 base; bases with no gene match: 4. Per the germline V gene, CDR1 is SEHNR and CDR2 is FQNEAQ (reference sequence). CDR3 length equals 16 residues. CDR3 in DNA: TGTGCCAGCAGCTTAGGTGGACAGGGGGTAACCGGGGAGCTGTTTTTT. As protein: CASSLGGQGVTGELFF.

This sequence joins TRBV7-2 and TRBJ2-5; unclear D gene. V was clipped by 6 bases and J by 2 bases, with 16 bases between them. The CDR3 runs 15 residues. The germline CDR1 and CDR2 sequences are SGHTA and FQGNSA. The CDR3 loop is CASRLRALPQETQYF. The CDR3 DNA reads TGTGCCAGCAGACTTAGAGCACTACCACAAGAGACCCAGTACTTC. Full variable domain (missing parts from reference TRBV7-2 and TRBJ2-5): GAGVSQSPSNKVTEKGKDVELRCDPISGHTALYWYRQSLGQGLEFLIYFQGNSAPDKSGLPSDRFSAERTGGSVSTLTIQRTQQEDSAVYLCASRLRALPQETQYFGPGTRLLVL.

The chain couples TRBV19 to TRBJ1-1; D is unclear. There are 14 residues in the CDR3. V shed 3 bases and J shed 4 bases, with 12 bases lying between them. Germline CDR1 and CDR2: LNHDA and SQIVND (reference sequence). The CDR3, as DNA: TGTGCCAGTAGTATGTCCAGGCCTTCCACTGAAGCTTTCTTT. This translates into CASSMSRPSTEAFF. The whole variable domain, remainder taken from reference TRBV19 and TRBJ1-1, is DGGITQSPKYLFRKEGQNVTLSCEQNLNHDAMYWYRQDPGQGLRLIYYSQIVNDFQKGDIAEGYSVSREKKESFPLTVTSAQKNPTAFYLCASSMSRPSTEAFFGQGTRLTVV.

J is TRBJ1-2 and V is TRBV9, with 10 nucleotides matching TRBD1. Germline CDR1 and CDR2: SGDLS and YYNGEE. J gave up 3 bases and V 4 bases, and 6 bases lay outside the gene matches. The CDR3 is 15 residues long. This CDR3 is CASSRQGARDYGYTF. The CDR3 DNA sequence: TGTGCCAGCAGCAGACAGGGGGCGCGGGACTATGGCTACACCTTC.

The V call is TRBV7-3, the J call TRBJ2-2; TRBD2 agrees at 13 bases. The V gene end was trimmed by 4 bases and the J gene end by 8 bases; junction bases not matched to a gene: 4. Looked up from germline, CDR1 is SGHTA and CDR2 is FQGTGA. The CDR3 runs 15 residues. Written as DNA, the CDR3 is TGTGCCAGCAGCTCCCAGGGACTAGCGGGGGGGGAGCTGTTTTTT. Translated, it gives CASSSQGLAGGELFF.

This sequence joins TRBV2 and TRBJ1-3; D uncertain. The V gene lost 7 bases and the J gene lost 0 bases, with 16 bases spanning the gap. Per the germline V gene, CDR1 is SNHLY and CDR2 is FYNNEI. The CDR3 contains 16 residues. Written as DNA, the CDR3 is TGTGCCAGCACCGGCCGAGACACTTACTCTGGAAACACCATATATTTT. Translation: CASTGRDTYSGNTIYF.

This chain links TRBV7-8 with TRBJ2-5; TRBD1 might be the D (5 bases). The CDR3 loop spans 16 amino acids. Per germline, CDR1 SGHVS and CDR2 FQNEAQ. Trimming took 7 bases from V and 4 from J, leaving 22 bases between them. The CDR3 DNA reads TGTGCCAGCACAATAGAGACAGTTACACTCGGAGAGACCCAGTACTTC. As protein: CASTIETVTLGETQYF.

The V call is TRBV5-1, the J call TRBJ2-2, with a weak D call TRBD2 (6 bases). This CDR3 contains 17 residues. The germline V gene encodes CDR1 SGHRS and CDR2 YFSETQ. Deletions cut 0 bases from V and 3 bases from J, with 15 bases between. The CDR3 bases are TGCGCCAGCAGCTTGGGAAATGCGGGACGGTACACCGGGGAGCTGTTTTTT. Protein sequence: CASSLGNAGRYTGELFF. Drawing the rest from reference TRBV5-1 and TRBJ2-2, the complete variable domain is KAGVTQTPRYLIKTRGQQVTLSCSPISGHRSVSWYQQTPGQGLQFLFEYFSETQRNKGNFPGRFSGRQFSNSRSEMNVSTLELGDSALYLCASSLGNAGRYTGELFFGEGSRLTVL.

As to this clone: A read error may produce the germline difference seen at one junction end. The V call is TRBV7-9, the J call TRBJ2-7; the D is unclear. Germline CDR1 and CDR2: SEHNR and FQNEAQ (reference sequence). This CDR3 is built from 12 residues. The CDR3 protein is CSSSKSSYEQYF. The CDR3 nucleotides read TGTTCCAGCAGCAAGAGCTCCTACGAGCAGTACTTC. Using reference TRBV7-9 and TRBJ2-7 for the parts outside the CDR3, the full variable domain is DTGVSQNPRHKITKRGQNVTFRCDPISEHNRLYWYRQTLGQGPEFLTYFQNEAQLEKSRLLSDRFSAERPKGSFSTLEIQRTEQGDSAMYLCSSSKSSYEQYFGPGTRLTVT.

This rearrangement joins TRBV5-1 to TRBJ1-1; D is undetermined. V shed 0 bases and J shed 0 bases, with 12 bases lying between them. CDR1 and CDR2 (germline): SGHRS, YFSETQ. The CDR3 sequence is 16 residues long. The chain's CDR3 is CASSLVQNLVNTEAFF. The CDR3, as DNA: TGCGCCAGCAGCTTGGTTCAGAACCTCGTGAACACTGAAGCTTTCTTT. The variable domain in full, completed from reference TRBV5-1 and TRBJ1-1, reads KAGVTQTPRYLIKTRGQQVTLSCSPISGHRSVSWYQQTPGQGLQFLFEYFSETQRNKGNFPGRFSGRQFSNSRSEMNVSTLELGDSALYLCASSLVQNLVNTEAFFGQGTRLTVV.

V and J are TRBV7-9 and TRBJ2-1; 15 positions match TRBD2. The CDR3 runs to 19 residues. CDR1 and CDR2 (germline): SEHNR, FQNEAQ (reference sequence). V shed 5 bases, J shed 2 bases, and the junction held 10 bases outside the gene matches. The CDR3 DNA reads as TGTGCCAGCAGCCAAGGACTAGCGGGAGGGCCCTTAACCTACAATGAGCAGTTCTTC. This translates into CASSQGLAGGPLTYNEQFF.

V and J are TRBV2 and TRBJ1-4; 8 bases are shared with TRBD1. With V trimmed by 4 bases and J by 8 bases, 3 bases remained unmatched. CDR1 is SNHLY and CDR2 is FYNNEI in the germline V gene. The CDR3 has 13 residues. The CDR3 DNA follows: TGTGCCAGCAGTGGACAGGGGCGGGAAAAACTGTTTTTT. Translated, it gives CASSGQGREKLFF.

The chain carries TRBV5-1 and TRBJ2-5; tentative D call: TRBD2 (5 bases). Trimming removed 0 bases at V and 5 bases at J, with 11 bases between. Germline CDR1 SGHRS, CDR2 YFSETQ. The CDR3 sequence is 14 residues long. In DNA, the CDR3 is TGCGCCAGCAGCTTGGAACGGGGATGGGAGACCCAGTACTTC. It specifies CASSLERGWETQYF.

The chain combines TRBV9 with TRBJ2-5; tentatively, D is TRBD2 (5 bases). V shed 3 bases and J shed 3 bases, with 15 bases lying between them. Germline V gives CDR1 SGDLS, CDR2 YYNGEE. The CDR3 runs 15 residues. The CDR3 spells CASSGWGSAKETQYF. The CDR3 nucleotides read TGTGCCAGCAGCGGCTGGGGTAGCGCCAAAGAGACCCAGTACTTC.

The J gene is TRBJ2-5, the V gene TRBV7-8; 10 positions match TRBD1. Germline trimming cut 5 bases from V and 4 bases from J; bases unmatched to any gene: 16. The CDR3 has 18 residues. Germline CDR1 and CDR2: SGHVS and FQNEAQ. Written as DNA, the CDR3 is TGTGCCAGCAGCCCAGGCCGGGACAGGGGCAGTTTTGGAGAGACCCAGTACTTC. This sequence encodes CASSPGRDRGSFGETQYF.

This clone was seen a few times. J is TRBJ2-1 and V is TRBV6-6; TRBD2 matches at 16 bases. The germline V gene has CDR1 MNHNY and CDR2 SVGAGI (reference sequence). The CDR3 covers 15 residues. Unmatched junction bases numbered 7, after V lost 4 bases and J lost 13 bases. CDR3 sequence (DNA): TGTGCCAGCAGTTCCGGGACTAGCGGGAGGGCCTTCCAGTTCTTC. It specifies CASSSGTSGRAFQFF.

The rearrangement links TRBV18 to TRBJ2-2; 9 bases are a match to TRBD1. V was clipped by 3 bases and J by 1 base; unmatched bases: 3. The CDR3 has 16 residues. CDR1 is KGHSH, CDR2 LQKENI, per germline. The CDR3 region is CASSPPGQGNTGELFF. Here the CDR3 DNA reads TGTGCCAGCTCACCTCCGGGACAGGGGAACACCGGGGAGCTGTTTTTT.

This chain links TRBV10-3 with TRBJ2-3; perhaps TRBD2 as D (5 bases). The germline V and J ends were trimmed by 6 bases and 3 bases, with 16 bases remaining between them. CDR3 size: 15 residues. The germline V gene has CDR1 ENHRY and CDR2 SYGVKD. CDR3 loop: CAIRATGFMTDTQYF. The DNA of the CDR3 is TGTGCCATCAGGGCGACGGGGTTTATGACAGATACGCAGTATTTT.

The rearrangement links TRBV6-5 to TRBJ1-4; D is ambiguous. Deletions cut 6 bases from V and 0 bases from J, with 11 bases between. The CDR3 loop spans 15 amino acids. Germline assignment: CDR1 MNHEY and CDR2 SVGAGI. The CDR3, as DNA: TGTGCCAGCAGAGGCCGGGGATCAACTAATGAAAAACTGTTTTTT. Its protein is CASRGRGSTNEKLFF.

The V gene is TRBV4-2, the J gene TRBJ2-3; D gene ambiguous. Germline V gene lookup returns CDR1 LGHNA and CDR2 YNFKEQ. This CDR3 has 15 residues. The V end was cut by 1 base, the J end by 1 base, with 9 bases between. The CDR3 sequence: CASSQAVQGTDTQYF. The CDR3 bases are TGTGCCAGCAGCCAAGCCGTTCAGGGCACAGATACGCAGTATTTT.

A remark on this clone: The junction shows a germline mismatch at one end, possibly a read error. The chain recombines TRBV13 with TRBJ1-6; TRBD1 agrees at 7 bases. The CDR3 is 15 amino acids. From germline, CDR1 is PRHDT and CDR2 FYEKMQ (reference sequence). CDR3 DNA: TGTGCCAGCAGCCTAGGCGGACAGGAGTATTTACCCCTCCACTTT. It translates to CASSLGGQEYLPLHF.

The CDR3 protein is CASSQDGTSGRTDTQYF. The CDR3 region has the DNA TGTGCCAGCAGCCAAGATGGGACTAGCGGTAGGACAGATACGCAGTATTTT. The chain combines TRBV4-2 with TRBJ2-3; 11 nucleotides match TRBD2. The CDR3 runs 17 residues. Germline V CDR1 and CDR2: LGHNA, YNFKEQ. The ends lost 0 bases at V and 3 bases at J; junction bases unmatched: 5.

The chain is built from TRBV7-2 and TRBJ2-5, with TRBD1 as a possible D gene (6 bases). The CDR3 is 13 amino acids. The germline V gene has CDR1 SGHTA and CDR2 FQGNSA. The V end was cut by 3 bases, the J end by 2 bases, with 7 bases between. This chain's CDR3 is CASSFGQQETQYF. The CDR3 bases are TGTGCCAGCAGCTTTGGACAGCAAGAGACCCAGTACTTC.

This chain uses TRBV7-3 with TRBJ2-3, with 8 bases identical to TRBD2. CDR1 is SGHTA, CDR2 FQGTGA, per germline. V was pared by 5 bases and J by 5 bases, with 9 bases of the junction left unmatched. The CDR3 sequence is 15 residues long. As DNA, the CDR3 is TGTGCCAGCAGCCCCAGTAGCGGGGCTGTAGATACGCAGTATTTT. It encodes CASSPSSGAVDTQYF.

This clone was seen more than once but under ten times. The rearrangement joins TRBV11-2 to TRBJ1-2; 10 bases align to TRBD1. V gave up 5 bases and J gave up 7 bases; unmatched junction bases: 13. The germline gives CDR1 SGHAT, CDR2 FQNNGV. The CDR3 covers 16 residues. The CDR3: CASSGSGTGVVSGYTF. CDR3 DNA sequence: TGTGCCAGCAGCGGTTCCGGGACAGGGGTTGTCTCTGGCTACACCTTC.

This clone was seen only a few times. CDR3 nucleotide sequence: TGTGCCAGCAGCGTTTCCGTGGGCAGGGCGGACTATGGCTACACCTTC. Translating gives CASSVSVGRADYGYTF. This sequence joins TRBV9 and TRBJ1-2; D may be TRBD1 (5 bases). V gave up 2 bases and J gave up 3 bases, with 17 bases separating them. Germline V gene sequence: CDR1 SGDLS, CDR2 YYNGEE. This CDR3 has 16 amino acids. The full variable domain, with the rest looked up from reference TRBV9 and TRBJ1-2, is DSGVTQTPKHLITATGQRVTLRCSPRSGDLSVYWYQQSLDQGLQFLIQYYNGEERAKGNILERFSAQQFPDLHSELNLSSLELGDSALYFCASSVSVGRADYGYTFGSGTRLTVV.

This chain links TRBV5-1 with TRBJ2-7; 7 bases align to TRBD1. This CDR3 spans 13 amino acids. CDR1 is SGHRS, CDR2 YFSETQ, per germline. V lost 6 bases and J lost 3; bases outside the gene matches: 6. CDR3 in DNA: TGCGCCAGCAACCCGGGACAGAACTACGAGCAGTACTTC. It encodes CASNPGQNYEQYF.

The gene calls are TRBV4-1 and TRBJ2-2, with a tentative D call TRBD1 (9 bases). Germline CDR1 reads MGHRA; CDR2 reads YSYEKL. The CDR3 has 19 residues. V shed 2 bases and J shed 3 bases, with 22 bases lying between them. CDR3 DNA: TGCGCCAGCAGCCAATCGGCCATAGCGGGACAGGGCGACACCGGGGAGCTGTTTTTT. This sequence encodes CASSQSAIAGQGDTGELFF.